Listed below are T cell receptor beta chains from one sample, sequenced in a study of blood T cell repertoires in COVID-19. Sequencing used immunoSEQ multiplex PCR; TCRdb keeps in-frame clones, though not all of them. The sample lists around 140,000 clones; roughly 80% were seen once. The sequenced sample was peripheral blood. The receptors derive from a man between 60 and 75 years old with acute or convalescent COVID-19. The CDR3 runs from the conserved cysteine through the conserved F or W. Fields, in order: V gene, J gene, CDR3 protein.

>TRBV18|TRBJ2-3
CASSPSARGGRDTQYF
>TRBV7-9|TRBJ1-3
CASREKNGNTIYF
>TRBV27|TRBJ2-1
CASSFAAGAYNEQFF
>TRBV28|TRBJ1-4
CASNLQGLKEKLFF
>TRBV28|TRBJ2-4
CASLDRASGNIQYF
>TRBV24-1|TRBJ2-5
CATSPAGTGNGETQYF
>TRBV6-6|TRBJ1-1
CASSYNGGDTEAFF
>TRBV6-6|TRBJ1-6
CASSFGTAYSPLHF
>TRBV7-9|TRBJ1-5
CASSLGGSTGQPQHF
>TRBV6-5|TRBJ1-4
CASSFRKGNNEKLFF
>TRBV25-1|TRBJ1-2
CASEGGQINYGYTF
>TRBV11-2|TRBJ1-1
CASSLTGTGWRYEAFF
>TRBV5-1|TRBJ2-1
CASSLEGGAFRYNEQFF
>TRBV27|TRBJ2-3
CASKDGGTDTQYF
>TRBV3-1/TRBV3-2|TRBJ1-2
CASSQPGVGGYTF
>TRBV19|TRBJ1-6
CASSVRQGKASPLHF
>TRBV28|TRBJ2-3
CASSLDRGFTDTQYF
>TRBV29-1|TRBJ2-3
CSVAGGRGDDTQYF
>TRBV5-1|TRBJ2-5
CASSLTGSGETQYF